This T cell receptor (beta chain) came from a study of CD8 T cells in ankylosing spondylitis. The V segment lost 1 base and the J segment 6 bases; nucleotides outside the gene matches: 9. The germline CDR1 and CDR2 sequences are LGHNA and YNFKEQ. The CDR3 has 16 amino acids. Preparation of TCR beta libraries was done by quantitative 5'-RACE with molecular barcodes. Each CDR3 protein gets one entry after TCRdb re-called the 5' RACE reads with MiXCR. Of hundreds of thousands of distinct CDR3 sequences in the sample, roughly 22% were seen once. Sequenced material: blood, either unsorted or a sorted T cell fraction (not recorded which). The TCR sequence derives from a male donor with ankylosing spondylitis or in good health (not recorded which). V usage is TRBV4-2 and J usage is TRBJ2-3; TRBD1 matches at 8 bases. CDR3 protein: CASSQATGGLADTQYF. In DNA, the CDR3 is TGTGCCAGCAGCCAAGCTACAGGGGGGCTTGCCGATACGCAGTATTTT.